Following are 18 T cell receptor beta chains from one sample sequenced in a study of blood T cells in healthy people across ages. Combining a sample-barcoded 5' primer with a J-beta primer mix, a second PCR ran for roughly 7 to 12 cycles. MiXCR, applied by TCRdb to the 5' RACE reads, yields one record per CDR3 protein. Among roughly 1,100,000 distinct CDR3 sequences, approximately 25% were seen once, and the ten largest hold approximately 0.79%. This same sample was also part of a study on T cells of mothers and their children.

The material sequenced was blood. The receptor source for this set is a girl aged 2-9 years in good health.

The gene calls are TRBV24-1 and TRBJ2-5; D gene unclear. The CDR3 loop spans 13 amino acids. From germline, CDR1 is KGHDR and CDR2 SFDVKD. Trimming pared 3 bases from V and 10 bases from J, leaving 14 bases between. CDR3 loop: CATSDMDGLDQYF. The CDR3, as DNA: TGTGCCACCAGTGATATGGATGGCTTGGACCAGTACTTC.

The chain recombines TRBV3-1 with TRBJ1-1, with 11 nucleotides matching TRBD1. V lost 0 bases, J lost 11 bases, and 14 bases stayed unmatched. This CDR3 is 17 amino acids long. Germline V gene data show CDR1 as LGHDT and CDR2 as YNNKEL (reference sequence). As DNA, the CDR3 is TGTGCCAGCAGCCAAGATGAGGGACAGGGGGAATGGATCGCTGCTTTCTTT. It specifies CASSQDEGQGEWIAAFF.

This clonotype was counted only a few times. The chain has TRBV28 and TRBJ1-4, with 9 bases fitting TRBD1. Germline V gene sequence: CDR1 MDHEN, CDR2 SYDVKM. With 7 bases clipped from V and 10 bases from J, the junction kept 10 bases outside the gene matches. The CDR3 is 14 amino acids. CDR3 in DNA: TGTGCCAGCAATAAGGGGGACAGGGTTGGAAAACTGTTTTTT. Amino acid sequence: CASNKGDRVGKLFF.

The V and J genes are TRBV10-3 and TRBJ2-2; possibly TRBD1 or TRBD2 for D (5 bases each). Trimming removed 4 bases from V and 6 bases from J, with 9 bases in between. The germline CDR1 and CDR2 sequences are ENHRY and SYGVKD. The CDR3 extends over 13 amino acids. CDR3 coding DNA: TGTGCCATCAGTGTCAGAGGGGCCGGGGAGCTGTTTTTT. Translation gives CAISVRGAGELFF.

With regard to this clonotype: Sequence at one end of the junction differs from germline and may be a read error. This chain links TRBV2 with TRBJ2-5, with D possibly TRBD1 on 6 matching bases. The germline V gene encodes CDR1 SNHLY and CDR2 FYNNEI. CDR3 size: 12 residues. CDR3 DNA: TGTGCCAGCAGTTACACACAGGGAGTGGGCGGCTTC. Encoded protein: CASSYTQGVGGF.

There are a few counts of this clonotype. The chain employs TRBV27 and TRBJ1-5; perhaps TRBD1 as D (5 bases). This CDR3 has 13 amino acids. V was trimmed by 6 bases and J by 11 bases, leaving 17 bases between them. CDR1 and CDR2 from the germline V gene are MNHEY and SMNVEV (reference sequence). The CDR3 spells CASSPGPGRAQHF. The CDR3, as DNA: TGTGCCAGCAGCCCAGGGCCTGGGCGGGCCCAGCATTTT.

This clonotype was found a few times. The genes are TRBV29-1 and TRBJ2-7; 8 nucleotides align to TRBD2. Germline lookup yields CDR1 SQVTM and CDR2 ANQGSEA. The CDR3 extends over 13 amino acids. V shed 1 base, J shed 1 base, and the junction held 0 bases outside the gene matches. The DNA for the CDR3 is TGCAGCGTTGAAGTAGCGGGGTCCTACGAGCAGTACTTC. This encodes CSVEVAGSYEQYF.

This rearrangement joins TRBV12-5 to TRBJ2-7; D is possibly TRBD1 (6 bases). The V gene lost 8 bases and the J gene lost 1 base, with 24 bases spanning the gap. The CDR3 length is 17 residues. Germline CDR1 reads LGHNT; CDR2 reads FRNRAP. CDR3 nucleotide sequence: TGTGCTAGTTCTACCCTAAATGGACAGTTGGAATCCTACGAGCAGTACTTC. This translates into CASSTLNGQLESYEQYF.

In its sample, this clonotype was seen many times. J is TRBJ2-3 and V is TRBV9; weak D call: TRBD1 (5 bases). The CDR3 is 15 residues long. Germline V gene lookup returns CDR1 SGDLS and CDR2 YYNGEE. Between the trimmed V and J ends, which lost 0 bases and 4 bases, there was a span of 12 bases. The CDR3 sequence is CASSVGGFGADTQYF. The CDR3 nucleotides read TGTGCCAGCAGCGTAGGGGGCTTTGGCGCAGATACGCAGTATTTT.

The rearrangement joins TRBV20-1 to TRBJ1-2, with a weak D call TRBD1 (5 bases). This CDR3 contains 14 residues. Germline CDR1 reads DFQATT; CDR2 reads SNEGSKA (reference sequence). Trimming pared 6 bases from V and 0 bases from J, leaving 14 bases between. The CDR3 sequence: CSAPMGLTNYGYTF. The CDR3 DNA reads as TGCAGTGCCCCCATGGGGCTTACTAACTATGGCTACACCTTC.

The chain uses TRBV7-2 and TRBJ2-5; possibly TRBD1 or TRBD2 for D (5 bases each). Germline-derived CDR1 and CDR2 are SGHTA and FQGNSA. The CDR3 length is 15 residues. V was shortened by 4 bases and J by 4 bases, with 16 bases between the two germline ends. The CDR3, as DNA: TGTGCCAGCAGCTCCCTTTATGGGGGAGTAGAGACCCAGTACTTC. This codes for CASSSLYGGVETQYF.

The rearrangement links TRBV25-1 to TRBJ2-7, with D uncertain. The V end lost 4 bases, the J end lost 0 bases, and 10 bases lay between the germline ends. Germline CDR1 and CDR2: MGHDK and SYGVNS. The length of the CDR3 is 14 residues. Here the CDR3 reads CASSAGRNSYEQYF. CDR3 nucleotides: TGTGCCAGCAGTGCAGGACGCAACTCCTACGAGCAGTACTTC.

This clonotype turned up a few times. The chain carries TRBV10-3 and TRBJ1-4; a possible D gene is TRBD1 (6 bases). The length of the CDR3 is 14 residues. V was pared by 6 bases and J by 10 bases, with 18 bases between. Germline lookup yields CDR1 ENHRY and CDR2 SYGVKD. CDR3 coding DNA: TGTGCCATCAGCCAGACCGGGGACACGGGAAAACTGTTTTTT. Translation gives CAISQTGDTGKLFF.

The chain has TRBV6-1 and TRBJ2-5; D is unclear. The CDR3 has 13 amino acids. Between the trimmed V and J ends, which lost 4 bases and 11 bases, there was a span of 17 bases. CDR1 and CDR2 (germline): MNHNS, SASEGT. In nucleotides, the CDR3 is TGTGCCAGCAGTGGCTTCGCATCTTATGAGCAGTACTTC. The encoded protein is CASSGFASYEQYF.

This clonotype has just a few counts. The V gene is TRBV28, the J gene TRBJ2-6; possible D gene TRBD1, 6 bases. CDR1 is MDHEN, CDR2 SYDVKM, per germline. Trimming removed 6 bases at V and 2 bases at J, with 17 bases between. CDR3 length: 17 amino acids. In DNA form, the CDR3 reads TGTGCCAGCAGCCTCGACAGGAGCCCCACTGGGGCCAACGTCCTGACTTTC. This gives the protein CASSLDRSPTGANVLTF.

This clonotype was counted between two and nine times. The V gene is TRBV20-1, the J gene TRBJ2-7; 7 bases match TRBD1. Germline V gene sequence: CDR1 DFQATT, CDR2 SNEGSKA (reference sequence). V lost 5 bases to trimming and J lost 0 bases; unmatched junction nucleotides: 7. This CDR3 region has 14 residues. The CDR3: CSAQIGGASYEQYF. The DNA for the CDR3 is TGCAGTGCTCAAATAGGGGGCGCCTCCTACGAGCAGTACTTC.

This sequence joins TRBV25-1 and TRBJ1-2; the D gene is possibly TRBD1 (5 bases). Germline V gives CDR1 MGHDK, CDR2 SYGVNS. V was trimmed by 9 bases and J by 7 bases, leaving 33 bases between them. The CDR3 is made up of 18 amino acids. CDR3 sequence reads: CASSPWRDPLWYWGGYTF. The DNA for the CDR3 is TGTGCCAGTTCCCCGTGGAGGGACCCACTCTGGTATTGGGGTGGCTACACCTTC.

This clonotype was recorded many times. CDR3 residues: CSAQRGDRDRGTPYEQYF. The CDR3 nucleotides read TGCAGTGCCCAGAGAGGGGACAGGGATCGCGGGACGCCCTACGAGCAGTACTTC. The chain employs TRBV20-1 and TRBJ2-7, with 9 bases aligning to TRBD1. In germline, CDR1 is DFQATT, CDR2 SNEGSKA (reference sequence). This CDR3 region has 18 residues. Trimming took 6 bases from V and 2 from J; bases not matched to a gene: 20.